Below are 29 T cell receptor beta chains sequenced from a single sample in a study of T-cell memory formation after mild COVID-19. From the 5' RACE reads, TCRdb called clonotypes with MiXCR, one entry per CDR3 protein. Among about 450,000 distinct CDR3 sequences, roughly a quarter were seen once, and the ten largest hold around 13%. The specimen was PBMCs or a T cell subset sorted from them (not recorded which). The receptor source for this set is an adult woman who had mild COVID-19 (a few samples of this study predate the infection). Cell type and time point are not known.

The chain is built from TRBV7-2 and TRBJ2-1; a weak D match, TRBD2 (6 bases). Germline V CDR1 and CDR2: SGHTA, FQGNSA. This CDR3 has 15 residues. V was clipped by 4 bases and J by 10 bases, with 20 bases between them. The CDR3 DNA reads TGTGCCAGCAGCTCCCCAGGGACTCTGGGACGGGAGCAGTTCTTC. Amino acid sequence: CASSSPGTLGREQFF.

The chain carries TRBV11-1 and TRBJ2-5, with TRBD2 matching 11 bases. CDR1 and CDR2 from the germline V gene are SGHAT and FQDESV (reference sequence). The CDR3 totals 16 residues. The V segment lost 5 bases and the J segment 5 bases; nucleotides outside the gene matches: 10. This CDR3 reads CASSLGTSGVRETQYF. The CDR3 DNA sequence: TGTGCCAGCAGCCTCGGGACTAGCGGCGTCCGGGAGACCCAGTACTTC.

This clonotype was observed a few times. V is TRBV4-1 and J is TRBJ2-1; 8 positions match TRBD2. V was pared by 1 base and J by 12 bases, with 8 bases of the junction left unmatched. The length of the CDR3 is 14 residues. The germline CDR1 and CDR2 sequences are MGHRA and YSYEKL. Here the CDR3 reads CASSQAILREGQFF. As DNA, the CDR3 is TGCGCCAGCAGCCAAGCCATCCTCCGGGAGGGGCAGTTCTTC.

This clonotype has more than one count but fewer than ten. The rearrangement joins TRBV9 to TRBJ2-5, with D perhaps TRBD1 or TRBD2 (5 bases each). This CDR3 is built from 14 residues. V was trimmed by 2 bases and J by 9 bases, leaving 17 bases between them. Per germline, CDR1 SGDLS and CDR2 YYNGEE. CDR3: CASSVGTPVGAQYF. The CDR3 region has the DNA TGTGCCAGCAGCGTCGGGACCCCCGTAGGAGCCCAGTACTTC.

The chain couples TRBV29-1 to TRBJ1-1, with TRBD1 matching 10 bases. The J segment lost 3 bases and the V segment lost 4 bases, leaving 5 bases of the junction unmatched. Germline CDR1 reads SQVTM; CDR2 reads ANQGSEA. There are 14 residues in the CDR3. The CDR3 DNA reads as TGCAGCGTTGGTGGGACAGGGGTGCACACTGAAGCTTTCTTT. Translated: CSVGGTGVHTEAFF.

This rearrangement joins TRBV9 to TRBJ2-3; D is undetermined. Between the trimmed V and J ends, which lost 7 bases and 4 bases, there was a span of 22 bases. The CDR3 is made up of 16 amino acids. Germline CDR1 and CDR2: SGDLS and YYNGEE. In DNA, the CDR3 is TGTGCCAGCGCCCGCCCCGGAGACGTATTAGCAGATACGCAGTATTTT. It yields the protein CASARPGDVLADTQYF.

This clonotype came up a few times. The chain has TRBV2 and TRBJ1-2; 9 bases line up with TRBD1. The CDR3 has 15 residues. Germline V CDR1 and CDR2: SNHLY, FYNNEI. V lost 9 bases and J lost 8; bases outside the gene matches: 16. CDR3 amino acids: CASGPTGQGFRGYTF. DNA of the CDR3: TGTGCCAGTGGCCCCACGGGACAGGGTTTTCGGGGCTACACCTTC.

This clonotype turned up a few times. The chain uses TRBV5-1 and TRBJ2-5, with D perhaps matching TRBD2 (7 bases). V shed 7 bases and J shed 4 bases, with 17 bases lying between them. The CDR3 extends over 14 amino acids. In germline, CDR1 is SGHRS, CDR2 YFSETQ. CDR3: CASEARGGGETQYF. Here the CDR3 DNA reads TGCGCCAGCGAAGCGAGGGGAGGGGGAGAGACCCAGTACTTC.

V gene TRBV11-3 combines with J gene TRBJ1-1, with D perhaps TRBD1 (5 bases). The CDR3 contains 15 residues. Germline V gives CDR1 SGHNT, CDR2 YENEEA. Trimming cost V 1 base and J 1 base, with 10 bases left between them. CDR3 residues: CASSLARDPNTEAFF. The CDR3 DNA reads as TGTGCCAGCAGCTTAGCCCGGGACCCGAACACTGAAGCTTTCTTT.

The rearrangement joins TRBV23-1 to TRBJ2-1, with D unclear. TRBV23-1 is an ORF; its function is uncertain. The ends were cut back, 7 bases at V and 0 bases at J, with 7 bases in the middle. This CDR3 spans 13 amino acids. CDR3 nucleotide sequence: TGCGCCAGCACCAGCAGCTCCTACAATGAGCAGTTCTTC. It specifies CASTSSSYNEQFF.

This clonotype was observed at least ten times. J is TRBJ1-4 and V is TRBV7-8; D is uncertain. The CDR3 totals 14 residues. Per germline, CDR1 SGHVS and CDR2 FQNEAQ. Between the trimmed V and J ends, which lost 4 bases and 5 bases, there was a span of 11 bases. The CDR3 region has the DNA TGTGCCAGCAGCTACGTCCTGGAGAATGAAAAACTGTTTTTT. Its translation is CASSYVLENEKLFF.

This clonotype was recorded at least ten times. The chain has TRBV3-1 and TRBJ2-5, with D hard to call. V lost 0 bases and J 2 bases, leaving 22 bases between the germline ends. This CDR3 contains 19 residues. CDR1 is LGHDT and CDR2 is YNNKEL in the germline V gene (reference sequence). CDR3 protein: CASSQDCLEYRPGQETQYF. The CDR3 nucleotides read TGTGCCAGCAGCCAAGATTGCCTCGAATATAGACCCGGACAAGAGACCCAGTACTTC.

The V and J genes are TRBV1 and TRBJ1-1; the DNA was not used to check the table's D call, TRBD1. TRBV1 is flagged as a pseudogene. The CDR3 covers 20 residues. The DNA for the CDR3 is TGCACCAGCAGCCACCCGCTGGCCATACTCGGGACAATCTATTTGACTGAAGCTTTCTTT. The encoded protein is CTSSHPLAILGTIYLTEAFF.

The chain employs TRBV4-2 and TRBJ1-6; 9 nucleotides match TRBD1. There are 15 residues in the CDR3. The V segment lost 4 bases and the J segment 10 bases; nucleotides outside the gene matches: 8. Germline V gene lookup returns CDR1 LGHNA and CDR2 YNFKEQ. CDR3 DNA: TGTGCCAGCAGCCGCCGGGACAGGGATGGATCACCCCTCCACTTT. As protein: CASSRRDRDGSPLHF.

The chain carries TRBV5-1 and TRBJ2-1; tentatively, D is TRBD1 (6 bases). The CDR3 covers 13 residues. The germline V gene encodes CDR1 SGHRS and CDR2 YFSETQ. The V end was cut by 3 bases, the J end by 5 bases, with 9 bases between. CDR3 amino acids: CASSSDRHNEQFF. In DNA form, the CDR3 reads TGCGCCAGCAGCTCGGACAGACACAATGAGCAGTTCTTC. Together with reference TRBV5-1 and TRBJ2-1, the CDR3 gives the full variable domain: KAGVTQTPRYLIKTRGQQVTLSCSPISGHRSVSWYQQTPGQGLQFLFEYFSETQRNKGNFPGRFSGRQFSNSRSEMNVSTLELGDSALYLCASSSDRHNEQFFGPGTRLTVL.

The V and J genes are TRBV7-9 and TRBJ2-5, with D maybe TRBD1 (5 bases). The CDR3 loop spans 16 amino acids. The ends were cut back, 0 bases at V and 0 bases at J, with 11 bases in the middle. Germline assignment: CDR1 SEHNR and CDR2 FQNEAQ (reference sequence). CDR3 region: CASSLAMGPDQETQYF. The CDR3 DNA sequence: TGTGCCAGCAGCTTAGCGATGGGGCCAGACCAAGAGACCCAGTACTTC.

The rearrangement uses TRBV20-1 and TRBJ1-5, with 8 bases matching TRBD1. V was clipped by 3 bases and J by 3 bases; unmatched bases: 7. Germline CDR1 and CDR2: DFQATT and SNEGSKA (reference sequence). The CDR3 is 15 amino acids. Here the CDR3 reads CSASDRGSFNQPQHF. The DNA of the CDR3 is TGCAGTGCTAGTGACAGGGGCTCCTTCAATCAGCCCCAGCATTTT.

CDR3: CASSPGRGNPRDEQFF. The CDR3 nucleotides read TGTGCCAGCAGCCCCGGCCGAGGCAACCCCCGGGATGAGCAGTTCTTC. This rearrangement joins TRBV7-9 to TRBJ2-1; D is unresolved. Deletions cut 5 bases from V and 8 bases from J, with 22 bases between. The CDR3 is made up of 16 amino acids. The germline CDR1 and CDR2 sequences are SEHNR and FQNEAQ (reference sequence).

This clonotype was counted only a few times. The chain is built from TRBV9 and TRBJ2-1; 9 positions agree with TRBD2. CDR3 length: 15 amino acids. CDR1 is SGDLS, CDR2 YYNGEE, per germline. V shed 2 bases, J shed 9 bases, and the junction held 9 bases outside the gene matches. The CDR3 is CASSVSGSYAIEQFF. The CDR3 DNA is TGTGCCAGCAGCGTTAGCGGGAGTTATGCAATTGAGCAGTTCTTC.

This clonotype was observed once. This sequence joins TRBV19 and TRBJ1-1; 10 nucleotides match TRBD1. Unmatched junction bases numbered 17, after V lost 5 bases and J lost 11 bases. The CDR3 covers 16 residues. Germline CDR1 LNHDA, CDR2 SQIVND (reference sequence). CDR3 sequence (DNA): TGTGCCAGTAGTGATTTTCCCGGGACAGGGGACACGGGGGCTTTCTTT. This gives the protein CASSDFPGTGDTGAFF.

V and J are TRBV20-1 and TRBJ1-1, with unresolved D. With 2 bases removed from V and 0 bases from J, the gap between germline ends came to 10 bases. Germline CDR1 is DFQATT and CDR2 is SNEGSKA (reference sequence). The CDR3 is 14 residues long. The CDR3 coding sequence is TGCAGTGCTAGAAGGGTGGGGATGAACACTGAAGCTTTCTTT. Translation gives CSARRVGMNTEAFF.

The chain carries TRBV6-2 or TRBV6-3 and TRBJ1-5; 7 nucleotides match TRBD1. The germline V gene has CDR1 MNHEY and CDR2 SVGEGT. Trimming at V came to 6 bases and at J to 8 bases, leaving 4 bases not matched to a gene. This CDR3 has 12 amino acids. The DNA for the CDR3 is TGTGCCAGCAGCCAAACAGGGGAGCCCCAGCATTTT. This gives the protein CASSQTGEPQHF.

As DNA, the CDR3 is TGTGCCACCCGCAGCTTGGGTGGGGGGGATACGCAGTATTTT. As protein: CATRSLGGGDTQYF. The chain uses TRBV6-5 and TRBJ2-3, with D maybe TRBD2 (6 bases). The CDR3 is made up of 14 amino acids. Looked up from germline, CDR1 is MNHEY and CDR2 is SVGAGI. V was clipped by 10 bases and J by 6 bases, with 20 bases between them.

CDR3 nucleotides: TGTGCCAGCAGGTCGACAGGGATAAACACTGAAGCTTTCTTT. It is translated as CASRSTGINTEAFF. The gene calls are TRBV7-9 and TRBJ1-1, with TRBD1 identical over 7 bases. There are 14 residues in the CDR3. V lost 6 bases, J lost 2 bases, and 6 bases stayed unmatched. From germline, CDR1 is SEHNR and CDR2 FQNEAQ (reference sequence).

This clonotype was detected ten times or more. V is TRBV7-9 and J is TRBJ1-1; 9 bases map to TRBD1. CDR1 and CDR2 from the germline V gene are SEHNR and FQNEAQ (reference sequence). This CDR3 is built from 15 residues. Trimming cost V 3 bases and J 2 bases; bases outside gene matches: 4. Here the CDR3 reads CASSFGDRVNTEAFF. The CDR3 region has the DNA TGTGCCAGCAGCTTCGGGGACAGGGTAAACACTGAAGCTTTCTTT.

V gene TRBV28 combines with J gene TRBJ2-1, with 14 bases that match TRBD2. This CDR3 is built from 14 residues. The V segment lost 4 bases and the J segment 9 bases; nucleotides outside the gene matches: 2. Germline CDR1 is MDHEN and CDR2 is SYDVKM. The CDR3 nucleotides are TGTGCCAGCAGTTGGGGGACTAGCGGGGGTGAGCAGTTCTTC. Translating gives CASSWGTSGGEQFF.

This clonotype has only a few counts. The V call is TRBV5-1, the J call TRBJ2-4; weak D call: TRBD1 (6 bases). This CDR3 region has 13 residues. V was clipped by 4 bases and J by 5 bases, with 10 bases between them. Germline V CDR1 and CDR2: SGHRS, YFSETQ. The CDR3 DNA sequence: TGCGCCAGCAGCCCGCGGACAGAAAACATTCAGTACTTC. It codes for CASSPRTENIQYF.

The CDR3 sequence is CASMDLSSYEQYF. The CDR3 bases are TGTGCCAGCATGGACTTAAGCTCCTACGAGCAGTACTTC. The chain couples TRBV7-9 to TRBJ2-7; D might be TRBD2 (5 bases). Germline V CDR1 and CDR2: SEHNR, FQNEAQ (reference sequence). With 7 bases removed from V and 0 bases from J, the gap between germline ends came to 10 bases. The CDR3 is 13 residues long.

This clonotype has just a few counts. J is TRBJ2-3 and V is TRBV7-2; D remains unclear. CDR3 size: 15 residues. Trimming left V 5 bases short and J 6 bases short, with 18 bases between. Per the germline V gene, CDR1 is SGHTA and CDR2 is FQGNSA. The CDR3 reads CASSLTGSAWDTQYF. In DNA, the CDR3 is TGTGCCAGCAGCCTCACGGGTTCCGCCTGGGATACGCAGTATTTT.